Shown below are 27 T cell receptor beta chains from a single sample sequenced in a study of blood T cell repertoires in COVID-19. The assay was immunoSEQ multiplex PCR, and TCRdb's table has in-frame clones only and misses some. This sample yields roughly 250,000 clones, of which 75% to 85% are seen a single time; roughly 7% belongs to the top ten. The sequenced sample consisted of peripheral blood. These TCRs come from a woman aged 50 to 65 with acute or convalescent COVID-19.

CDR3 DNA: TGTGCCAGCAGTTCACGGGACAGGAGCCCCCCAGATACGCAGTATTTT. Protein sequence: CASSSRDRSPPDTQYF. This chain links TRBV6-5 with TRBJ2-3; 8 bases match TRBD1. The CDR3 consists of 16 residues. Germline CDR1 and CDR2: MNHEY and SVGAGI. V shed 4 bases, J shed 4 bases, and the junction held 10 bases outside the gene matches.

This clone has more than one count but fewer than ten. V is TRBV4-2 and J is TRBJ2-2; TRBD1 matches 10 bases. In germline, CDR1 is LGHNA, CDR2 YNFKEQ. CDR3 length: 15 residues. Trimming at V came to 4 bases and at J to 6 bases, leaving 5 bases not matched to a gene. The CDR3 DNA reads as TGTGCCAGCAGCCCATGGGACAGGGGACCCGGGGAGCTGTTTTTT. This sequence encodes CASSPWDRGPGELFF.

This chain links TRBV19 with TRBJ2-5; TRBD1 agrees at 7 bases. Germline V gives CDR1 LNHDA, CDR2 SQIVND (reference sequence). The CDR3 length is 16 residues. J gave up 5 bases and V 5 bases, and 14 bases lay outside the gene matches. Written as DNA, the CDR3 is TGTGCCAGTAGTGGGATTAGGACAGGCTCAAGGGAGACCCAGTACTTC. It codes for CASSGIRTGSRETQYF.

The chain links TRBV2 to TRBJ2-5; possible D gene TRBD1, 5 bases. The CDR3 contains 11 residues. Deletions cut 7 bases from V and 5 bases from J, with 8 bases between. Germline CDR1 SNHLY, CDR2 FYNNEI. In DNA form, the CDR3 reads TGTGCCAGCAAATACAGGGAGACCCAGTACTTC. Translated: CASKYRETQYF.

The CDR3 DNA is TGTGCCAGCAGCGGCTCAACCGGACAGGGGGAAAAACTGTTTTTT. Translation gives CASSGSTGQGEKLFF. The chain joins TRBV9 to TRBJ1-4; 9 positions agree with TRBD1. CDR3 length equals 15 residues. The germline gives CDR1 SGDLS, CDR2 YYNGEE. Trimming cost V 3 bases and J 8 bases; bases outside gene matches: 8.

This chain joins TRBV28 and TRBJ1-4; D may be TRBD1 (5 bases). The CDR3 length is 14 residues. V dropped 2 bases and J dropped 7 bases, with 11 bases sitting between them. Germline lookup yields CDR1 MDHEN and CDR2 SYDVKM. The chain's CDR3 is CASSLSQGGEKLFF. The CDR3, as DNA: TGTGCCAGCAGTTTAAGTCAGGGTGGTGAAAAACTGTTTTTT.

This sequence joins TRBV10-3 and TRBJ2-1, with TRBD1 as a possible D gene (6 bases). The CDR3 totals 17 residues. Deletions cut 0 bases from V and 0 bases from J, with 12 bases between. CDR1 ENHRY and CDR2 SYGVKD come from the germline V gene. The CDR3 nucleotides read TGTGCCATCAGTGAGTCGTTCGGGACAATCTCCTACAATGAGCAGTTCTTC. This sequence encodes CAISESFGTISYNEQFF.

The rearrangement joins TRBV7-9 to TRBJ2-4; D perhaps matches TRBD1 (6 bases). The CDR3 is 14 residues long. V lost 1 base and J 9 bases, leaving 13 bases between the germline ends. The germline gives CDR1 SEHNR, CDR2 FQNEAQ (reference sequence). CDR3 bases: TGTGCCAGCAGCTTAGGACAGGATGGTGCCATTCAGTACTTC. This codes for CASSLGQDGAIQYF.

The J gene is TRBJ1-2, the V gene TRBV7-2; TRBD1 agrees at 7 bases. Germline-derived CDR1 and CDR2 are SGHTA and FQGNSA. The CDR3 has 14 amino acids. With V trimmed by 5 bases and J by 1 base, 4 bases remained unmatched. CDR3 residues: CASSQNRGNYGYTF. The CDR3 DNA sequence: TGTGCCAGCAGCCAAAACAGGGGTAACTATGGCTACACCTTC. Supplemented by reference TRBV7-2 and TRBJ1-2, the full variable domain reads GAGVSQSPSNKVTEKGKDVELRCDPISGHTALYWYRQSLGQGLEFLIYFQGNSAPDKSGLPSDRFSAERTGGSVSTLTIQRTQQEDSAVYLCASSQNRGNYGYTFGSGTRLTVV.

This clone was seen just once. V usage is TRBV2 and J usage is TRBJ2-7; 7 bases align to TRBD2. Trimming at V came to 4 bases and at J to 5 bases, leaving 8 bases not matched to a gene. The CDR3 has 14 amino acids. Germline loops: CDR1 SNHLY, CDR2 FYNNEI. For the CDR3, the DNA is TGTGCCAGCAGTGCGGTTAGCGGGCGGAACGAGCAGTACTTC. It is translated as CASSAVSGRNEQYF.

The rearrangement joins TRBV28 to TRBJ1-2, with 9 bases identical to TRBD1. Unmatched junction bases numbered 10, after V lost 6 bases and J lost 5 bases. This CDR3 contains 15 residues. Germline CDR1 and CDR2: MDHEN and SYDVKM. For the CDR3, the DNA is TGTGCCAGCAGCCCCTCGGGACAGGGAGTGTATGGCTACACCTTC. Amino acid sequence: CASSPSGQGVYGYTF.

In this sample, this clone turned up a few times. The chain has TRBV6-1 and TRBJ2-3, with 15 bases lining up with TRBD2. The CDR3 is 18 amino acids. Germline V lookup: CDR1 MNHNS, CDR2 SASEGT. The V and J ends lost 3 bases and 5 bases, in that order; junction bases with no gene match: 9. CDR3 amino acids: CASSDRTRGLAGGDTQYF. DNA of the CDR3: TGTGCCAGCAGTGACCGCACACGGGGACTAGCGGGAGGAGATACGCAGTATTTT.

This chain joins TRBV5-1 and TRBJ2-5, with D possibly being TRBD1 (6 bases). CDR3 length: 15 residues. Per the germline V gene, CDR1 is SGHRS and CDR2 is YFSETQ. Trimming removed 0 bases from V and 2 bases from J, with 11 bases in between. CDR3 sequence: CASSLEGQGQETQYF. The CDR3 region has the DNA TGCGCCAGCAGCTTGGAGGGTCAGGGGCAAGAGACCCAGTACTTC.

The chain combines TRBV24-1 with TRBJ1-4, with a weak D call TRBD1 (5 bases). V was trimmed by 4 bases and J by 2 bases, leaving 13 bases between them. The CDR3 loop spans 16 amino acids. Germline-derived CDR1 and CDR2 are KGHDR and SFDVKD. In nucleotides, the CDR3 is TGTGCCACCAGTGACGGGGGTAGTGCCACTAATGAAAAACTGTTTTTT. Translating it yields CATSDGGSATNEKLFF.

This rearrangement joins TRBV2 to TRBJ2-1; 8 nucleotides agree with TRBD2. This CDR3 has 17 residues. V dropped 6 bases and J dropped 0; count of bases not matched to a gene: 10. CDR1 and CDR2 (germline): SNHLY, FYNNEI. The CDR3 nucleotides are TGTGCCAGCAGCCACGGGAAGCGGGGGCCCTCCTACAATGAGCAGTTCTTC. It translates to CASSHGKRGPSYNEQFF.

The chain links TRBV21-1 to TRBJ2-5; the D call of TRBD1 is as the table states it, not checked on the DNA. TRBV21-1 is a pseudogene. The CDR3 totals 15 residues. The CDR3 sequence is CASSEKGPGEETQYF. CDR3 DNA: TGTGCCAGCAGCGAAAAAGGGCCAGGGGAAGAGACCCAGTACTTC.

DNA for the CDR3: TGTGCCAGTCAAAGATCAGGGGGCAATCAGCCCCAGCATTTT. It codes for CASQRSGGNQPQHF. The chain carries TRBV28 and TRBJ1-5, with D perhaps matching TRBD1 (6 bases). Looked up from germline, CDR1 is MDHEN and CDR2 is SYDVKM. V lost 9 bases and J 2 bases, leaving 14 bases between the germline ends. The CDR3 is made up of 14 amino acids.

The chain links TRBV7-2 to TRBJ1-6; 8 nucleotides line up with TRBD1. J lost 10 bases, V lost 1 base, and 9 bases had no gene match. The CDR3 extends over 16 amino acids. From germline, CDR1 is SGHTA and CDR2 FQGNSA. CDR3 loop: CASSLVPGGEGSPLHF. CDR3 bases: TGTGCCAGCAGCTTAGTTCCAGGGGGCGAAGGCTCACCCCTCCACTTT.

This chain links TRBV28 with TRBJ2-7; D remains ambiguous. CDR1 is MDHEN and CDR2 is SYDVKM in the germline V gene. V was clipped by 0 bases and J by 3 bases, with 3 bases between them. The CDR3 loop spans 12 amino acids. The CDR3 bases are TGTGCCAGCAGTTTATGGCGCTACGAGCAGTACTTC. Protein sequence: CASSLWRYEQYF.

The count of this clone is one. The chain combines TRBV18 with TRBJ1-2, with a weak D call TRBD1 (6 bases). Looked up from germline, CDR1 is KGHSH and CDR2 is LQKENI. The CDR3 length is 16 residues. V lost 6 bases, J lost 0 bases, and 17 bases lay in between. CDR3 residues: CASSRETGRANYGYTF. In nucleotides, the CDR3 is TGTGCCAGCTCTCGGGAAACAGGGCGAGCTAACTATGGCTACACCTTC.

Here the CDR3 DNA reads TGCGCCAGCAGCTTGGCCCTACAGGGGGCGAGTACTGAAGCTTTCTTT. Its protein product is CASSLALQGASTEAFF. The chain joins TRBV5-1 to TRBJ1-1; 9 bases match TRBD1. The CDR3 length is 16 residues. CDR1 and CDR2 from the germline V gene are SGHRS and YFSETQ. The ends lost 0 bases at V and 5 bases at J; junction bases unmatched: 8.

CDR3 nucleotide sequence: TGTGCCAGCAGCTCCCCCACTAGTACGGAGACCCAGTACTTC. Amino acid sequence: CASSSPTSTETQYF. This chain connects TRBV5-6 to TRBJ2-5, with D perhaps TRBD2 (5 bases). This CDR3 is built from 14 residues. V lost 3 bases, J lost 5 bases, and 14 bases lay in between. Germline loops: CDR1 SGHDT, CDR2 YYEEEE.

The rearrangement uses TRBV28 and TRBJ1-2, with D unclear. From germline, CDR1 is MDHEN and CDR2 SYDVKM. V was pared by 2 bases and J by 0 bases, with 4 bases between. This CDR3 contains 13 residues. Written as DNA, the CDR3 is TGTGCCAGCAGTTTACTAGCTAACTATGGCTACACCTTC. Translation: CASSLLANYGYTF.

The V gene is TRBV5-1, the J gene TRBJ1-6, with a tentative D call TRBD1 (5 bases). The CDR3 length is 15 residues. The germline V gene encodes CDR1 SGHRS and CDR2 YFSETQ. Trimming removed 0 bases from V and 7 bases from J, with 11 bases in between. In nucleotides, the CDR3 is TGCGCCAGCAGCTTGGAGGGGCGCCGCAATTCACCCCTCCACTTT. Amino acids: CASSLEGRRNSPLHF.

In the case of this clone: Germline is not matched at one junction end, which may reflect a read error. V and J are TRBV19 and TRBJ1-2, with a tentative D call TRBD1 (6 bases). CDR3 length: 12 amino acids. Germline V gives CDR1 LNHDA, CDR2 SQIVND (reference sequence). The DNA for the CDR3 is TGTGCCAGTAGTCCCGGACAGCCTCGACCTCATTTC. Translating it yields CASSPGQPRPHF.

J is TRBJ2-1 and V is TRBV30; TRBD2 matches at 12 bases. V was clipped by 5 bases and J by 6 bases; unmatched bases: 5. Germline CDR1 GTSNPN, CDR2 SVGIG (reference sequence). The CDR3 runs 14 residues. CDR3 DNA sequence: TGTGCCTGGGATCCGGGACTAGCGGGCAATGAGCAGTTCTTC. Translated, it gives CAWDPGLAGNEQFF. The full variable domain, with the rest looked up from reference TRBV30 and TRBJ2-1, is SQTIHQWPATLVQPVGSPLSLECTVEGTSNPNLYWYRQAAGRGLQLLFYSVGIGQISSEVPQNLSASRPQDRQFILSSKKLLLSDSGFYLCAWDPGLAGNEQFFGPGTRLTVL.

The V gene is TRBV5-1, the J gene TRBJ2-2; 7 bases agree with TRBD1. Germline V lookup: CDR1 SGHRS, CDR2 YFSETQ. V was clipped by 8 bases and J by 3 bases; unmatched bases: 7. This CDR3 region has 14 residues. CDR3 DNA sequence: TGCGCCAGTGGCACCGGGACAGACACCGGGGAGCTGTTTTTT. Encoded protein: CASGTGTDTGELFF. Combining the CDR3 with reference TRBV5-1 and TRBJ2-2 gives the whole variable domain KAGVTQTPRYLIKTRGQQVTLSCSPISGHRSVSWYQQTPGQGLQFLFEYFSETQRNKGNFPGRFSGRQFSNSRSEMNVSTLELGDSALYLCASGTGTDTGELFFGEGSRLTVL.